This TCR beta chain was obtained from a study of T cell repertoires in cytomegalovirus infection. Background on the study: It was the public TCR beta signatures that indicated both CMV infection and matching HLA type. General study findings and limits: There were carriers of CMV plus the relevant HLA, and cumulative public TCR beta family frequency identified them. There were HLA-C-restricted CMV-specific TCR beta clonotypes dominating the ex vivo response.

TCRdb reprocessed the reads with MiXCR, giving one entry per CDR3 protein. Of approximately 170,000 distinct CDR3 sequences in the sample, 15% to 20% were seen once. A remark on this clonotype: The antigen is undetermined.

This CDR3 contains 14 residues. Germline CDR1 MDHEN, CDR2 SYDVKM. Trimming removed 6 bases at V and 1 base at J, with 10 bases between. The source material was CD8+ T cells from PBMCs. This chain uses TRBV28 with TRBJ1-5, with no clear D. This TCR was sampled from a human donor in good health (CMV status not recorded). Some clones in this sample may be carry-over from other donors' samples. The CDR3 spells CASRQWGSNQPQHF. The CDR3 nucleotides are TGTGCCAGCAGACAGTGGGGAAGCAATCAGCCCCAGCATTTT.